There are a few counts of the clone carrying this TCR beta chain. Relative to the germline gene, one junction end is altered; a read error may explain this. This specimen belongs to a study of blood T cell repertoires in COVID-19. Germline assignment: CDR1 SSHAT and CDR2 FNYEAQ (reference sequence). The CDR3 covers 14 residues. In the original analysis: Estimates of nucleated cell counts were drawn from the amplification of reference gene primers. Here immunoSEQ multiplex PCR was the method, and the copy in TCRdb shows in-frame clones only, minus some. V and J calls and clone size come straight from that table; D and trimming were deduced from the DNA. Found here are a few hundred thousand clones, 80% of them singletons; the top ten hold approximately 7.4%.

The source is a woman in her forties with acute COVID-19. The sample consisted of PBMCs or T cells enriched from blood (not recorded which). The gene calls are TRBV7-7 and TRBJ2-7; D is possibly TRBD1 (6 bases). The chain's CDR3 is CASSLGQGLDEQYF. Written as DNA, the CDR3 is TGTGCTAGCAGCTTAGGGCAGGGGTTGGACGAGCAGTACTTC.